This passage covers 6 T cell receptor beta chains from one sample sequenced in a study of low-dose radiotherapy and immunotherapy resistance in tumors. TRAV- and TRBV-specific primers primed first-strand cDNA, covering alpha and beta chains. TCR amplification ran approximately 22 PCR cycles using constant-region and V-primer adapter primers. TCRdb used MiXCR to reprocess the reads, holding one entry per CDR3 protein. Of 54,000 or so distinct CDR3 sequences listed, under 30% are singletons. The time point is: before trial treatment. The sample was PBMCs, taken before treatment. The receptors come from a male donor with prostate cancer.

As for this clonotype: A far larger clone is a single base away, which makes a read error likely. The chain is built from TRBV5-3 and TRBJ2-7; D is uncertain. TRBV5-3 is annotated as an ORF whose role is uncertain. CDR3 size: 16 residues. CDR3 sequence reads: CASSLRQMGSYNEQYF. The CDR3 bases are TGTGCCAGCAGCTTGAGGCAGATGGGCTCCTACAATGAGCAGTACTTC.

This clonotype was found many times. The chain carries TRBV28 and TRBJ1-5; D is possibly TRBD1 (5 bases). This CDR3 comprises 15 residues. Trimming removed 3 bases from V and 4 bases from J, with 13 bases in between. Germline CDR1 MDHEN, CDR2 SYDVKM. The CDR3 loop reads CASSFSRGENQPQHF. CDR3 sequence (DNA): TGTGCCAGCAGTTTTTCGCGGGGGGAAAATCAGCCCCAGCATTTT.

This clonotype came up a few times. For the CDR3, the DNA is TGTGCCAGCAGCCCTCCAGGGTTAAACACTGAAGCTTTCTTT. This encodes CASSPPGLNTEAFF. This rearrangement joins TRBV6-5 to TRBJ1-1, with a weak D call TRBD1 (5 bases). The V end lost 6 bases, the J end lost 2 bases, and 13 bases lay between the germline ends. CDR1 is MNHEY and CDR2 is SVGAGI in the germline V gene. The CDR3 has 14 amino acids.

V is TRBV5-1 and J is TRBJ2-2; D not certain. The CDR3 is 14 amino acids. V lost 2 bases and J 2 bases, leaving 7 bases between the germline ends. In germline, CDR1 is SGHRS, CDR2 YFSETQ. DNA for the CDR3: TGCGCCAGCAGCTTAACAGTCAACACCGGGGAGCTGTTTTTT. Its protein product is CASSLTVNTGELFF.

The J gene is TRBJ2-4, the V gene TRBV20-1, with a tentative D call TRBD2 (6 bases). Trimming shortened V by 7 bases and J by 7 bases, and 23 bases separated the two germline ends. The CDR3 has 15 residues. The V gene's germline CDR1 is DFQATT and CDR2 SNEGSKA (reference sequence). The chain's CDR3 is CSGQLGGGATNIQYF. In nucleotides, the CDR3 is TGCAGTGGCCAATTAGGCGGCGGGGCAACGAACATTCAGTACTTC.

The chain links TRBV10-3 to TRBJ1-2; 9 nucleotides line up with TRBD1. The germline gives CDR1 ENHRY, CDR2 SYGVKD. J lost 7 bases, V lost 10 bases, and 7 bases had no gene match. The CDR3 runs 12 residues. This CDR3 is CATRTGDSGYTF. In nucleotides, the CDR3 is TGTGCCACTCGGACAGGGGACTCTGGCTACACCTTC.